This T cell receptor (beta chain) came from a study of OX40 agonist ivuxolimab in advanced cancers. The study's findings and limits: The investigators did not determine what antigen specificity the expanded peripheral T cells had.

Comment on this clone: Its specificity is unknown.

Clones were read by immunoSEQ multiplex PCR, and TCRdb kept only the in-frame ones, dropping some. Of tens of thousands of clones listed, 85% to 90% are singletons. Trimming removed 7 bases from V and 7 bases from J, with 11 bases in between. The CDR3 has 13 amino acids. The germline gives CDR1 SNHLY, CDR2 FYNNEI. The TCR sequence derives from an adult with an advanced solid tumor such as melanoma, head and neck, liver or kidney cancer. The sequencing used CD4+ or CD8+ T cells sorted from blood, collected in a trial of the OX40 agonist ivuxolimab. V and J are TRBV2 and TRBJ1-6; tentative D call: TRBD1 (5 bases). CDR3 residues: CASTANRNSPLHF. DNA for the CDR3: TGTGCCAGCACCGCAAACAGGAATTCACCCCTCCACTTT. The full variable domain, rest sourced from reference TRBV2 and TRBJ1-6, is EPEVTQTPSHQVTQMGQEVILRCVPISNHLYFYWYRQILGQKVEFLVSFYNNEISEKSEIFDDQFSVERPDGSNFTLKIRSTKLEDSAMYFCASTANRNSPLHFGNGTRLTVT.